The sequence of this T cell receptor (beta chain) was determined in a study of cytomegalovirus exposure and HLA in healthy donors. Broader study findings: A later analysis found most CMV-associated TCR beta chains apparently HLA-restricted. Per a prior analysis, the majority of TCR beta V segments were productive roughly 87% or roughly 30% of the time.

About this clone: The target antigen is unknown.

Germline V gene data show CDR1 as MNHEY and CDR2 as SVGAGI. The V gene lost 6 bases and the J gene lost 1 base, with 9 bases spanning the gap. This CDR3 contains 13 residues. This PCR relied on a set of 60 Vbeta primers and 13 Jbeta primers. Study processing details: Per a later analysis, the number of unique TCR beta chains was approximately 80 million, of which some 10 million were shared. Generated by immunoSEQ multiplex PCR, the TCRdb table keeps only in-frame clones and is missing some. The V and J calls and clone size were taken over from that table, and D and trimming were inferred from the DNA. The repertoire has about 170,000 clones, about 85% of them found once; the top ten carry about 2%.

The V call is TRBV6-5, the J call TRBJ1-1; D might be TRBD1 (5 bases). Sequenced material: PBMCs. This sequence was found in a man aged 18-30 years in good health and CMV-seropositive. The CDR3 DNA sequence: TGTGCCAGCAGACCCAGGGAGAACACTGAAGCTTTCTTT. It encodes CASRPRENTEAFF.